A single sample is the source of the 2 T cell receptor beta chains below, sequenced in a study of CD8 T cells in ankylosing spondylitis. TCRdb reprocessed the 5' RACE reads with MiXCR, giving one entry per CDR3 protein. The data hold roughly 90,000 distinct CDR3 sequences, with roughly 8.3% observed a single time. The source material was blood, either unsorted or a sorted T cell fraction (not recorded which). The receptor source for this set is a male donor with ankylosing spondylitis or in good health (not recorded which).

This clonotype was detected ten times or more. This chain uses TRBV25-1 with TRBJ2-5; maybe TRBD1 (6 bases). Trimming shortened V by 6 bases and J by 9 bases, and 17 bases separated the two germline ends. The length of the CDR3 is 13 residues. Germline lookup yields CDR1 MGHDK and CDR2 SYGVNS. DNA for the CDR3: TGTGCCAGCAGCCGGGACACCCACAGGGCCCAGTACTTC. It specifies CASSRDTHRAQYF.

This clonotype was seen at least ten times. The chain combines TRBV19 with TRBJ1-5; 11 nucleotides align to TRBD1. This CDR3 contains 13 residues. The junction had 1 base not matched to a gene; V was cut back by 6 bases and J by 6 bases. Germline V gene lookup returns CDR1 LNHDA and CDR2 SQIVND (reference sequence). The CDR3 loop is CASSGTGGQPQHF. The CDR3 bases are TGTGCCAGTAGCGGGACAGGGGGTCAGCCCCAGCATTTT.